The rows below give T cell receptor beta chains drawn from one sample of a study of shared clonotypes between healthy human individuals. Only in-frame clones appear in the TCRdb table, and some are missing; sequencing was by immunoSEQ multiplex PCR. The table has around 100,000 clones, 65% to 75% seen once. Sample: memory CD8+ T cells sorted from blood. The receptors derive from a woman aged 30 to 39 in good health. Both conserved end residues are part of each CDR3. The order of the fields is V gene, D gene, J gene, clone size, CDR3 DNA, CDR3 protein. The D gene is left open where the match is weak. Clone sizes are given selectively: once, few, many, or a class where the clone is expanded.

>TRBV2|TRBD2|TRBJ2-5|.
TGTGCCAGCAGCCGACTAGCGGGAGATTCCCTCCAAGAGACCCAGTACTTC
CASSRLAGDSLQETQYF
>TRBV4-2|TRBD2|TRBJ2-1|.
TGTGCCAGCAGCCAAGTTGATAGCGGGAGCCCGAATGAGCAGTTCTTC
CASSQVDSGSPNEQFF
>TRBV7-6|TRBD2|TRBJ2-1|many
TGTGCCAGCAGGCTAGAAGCGGGGTTCTACAATGAGCAGTTCTTC
CASRLEAGFYNEQFF
>TRBV19|TRBD1|TRBJ2-2|few
TGTGCCAGTAAACCGGGACAGGAGACCGGGGAGCTGTTTTTT
CASKPGQETGELFF
>TRBV11-2|TRBD2|TRBJ2-1|few
TGTGCCAGCAGCATGTCCCCCGGGACTAGTCTTTACAATGAGCAGTTCTTC
CASSMSPGTSLYNEQFF
>TRBV6-5|.|TRBJ1-1|.
TGTGCCAGCAGAATCGGGACTTTCGAAGCTTTCTTT
CASRIGTFEAFF
>TRBV14|TRBD2|TRBJ2-7|once
TGTGCCAGCAGCCCGCACCTGGGCGGGAGAGACGAGCAGTACTTC
CASSPHLGGRDEQYF
>TRBV11-2|.|TRBJ2-7|.
TGTGCCAGCAGCTTCTGGGCGATTACCTCCTACGAGCAGTACTTC
CASSFWAITSYEQYF
>TRBV13|.|TRBJ2-7|few
TGTGCCAGCAGTTCCGGTGTCCCCCTTGGGGGGCGCGAGCAGTACTTC
CASSSGVPLGGREQYF
>TRBV19|TRBD2|TRBJ2-2|.
TGTGCCAGTAGTATAGAACTAGCGAGCGCGGCCGGGGAGCTGTTTTTT
CASSIELASAAGELFF
>TRBV6-6|.|TRBJ1-1|.
TGTGCCACCTCCTCAACCCAGATGAACACTGAAGCTTTCTTT
CATSSTQMNTEAFF
>TRBV9|.|TRBJ2-7|.
TGTGCCAGCAGCGGGGGGTCAATCGCCTACGAGCAGTACTTC
CASSGGSIAYEQYF
>TRBV6-1|TRBD1|TRBJ1-2|.
TGTGCCAGCAGGAGGAGGACAGGCTTCTATGGCTACACCTTC
CASRRRTGFYGYTF
>TRBV20-1|TRBD2|TRBJ2-1|few
TGCAGTGCTAGGCGGGAGGAGCAGTTCTTC
CSARREEQFF
>TRBV4-2|.|TRBJ2-2|few
TGTGCCAGCAGCCATCTTGGCGGGGTCGGGGAGCTGTTTTTT
CASSHLGGVGELFF
>TRBV7-8|.|TRBJ2-5|.
TGTGCCAGCAGCTTAGGGCGCCAAGAGACCCAGTACTTC
CASSLGRQETQYF
>TRBV11-2|TRBD1|TRBJ1-2|.
TGTGCCAGCAGCTTAGAAGGGGCGTGGGACAGTCGTGTAATTTATGGCTACACCTTC
CASSLEGAWDSRVIYGYTF
>TRBV7-9|TRBD1|TRBJ2-7|.
TGTGCCAGCAGCCCGGACAGGGTTGAGGGCGAGCAGTACTTC
CASSPDRVEGEQYF
>TRBV6-5|TRBD1|TRBJ2-1|.
TGTGCCAGCAGTCTCCGGGACAGGGCCTACAATGAGCAGTTCTTC
CASSLRDRAYNEQFF
>TRBV10-1|.|TRBJ2-7|.
TGCGCCAGCAGTGAAATGGGGACCGGGTCTTACGAGCAGTACTTC
CASSEMGTGSYEQYF
>TRBV25-1|TRBD1|TRBJ2-7|.
TGTGCCAGCGGGGCTACGGACAGGGGGCAGGACGAGCAGTACTTC
CASGATDRGQDEQYF
>TRBV28|TRBD1|TRBJ1-6|.
TGTGCCAGCAGTTCCATGGACAGGGAGGTTTCACCCCTCCACTTT
CASSSMDREVSPLHF
>TRBV2|.|TRBJ1-2|few
TGTGCCAGCAGTGAAGCGTCCATACGCTATGGCTACACCTTC
CASSEASIRYGYTF
>TRBV15|.|TRBJ2-6|.
TGTGCCACCAGCAGCATTAGGACCTCTGGGGCCAACGTCCTGACTTTC
CATSSIRTSGANVLTF
>TRBV5-1|.|TRBJ1-2|.
TGCGCCAGCCGTGAGGGCTTGACTAATAACTATGGCTACACCTTC
CASREGLTNNYGYTF
>TRBV5-1|TRBD1|TRBJ1-5|.
TGCGCCAGCAGCTTGGCAGGGGGACATCAGCCCCAGCATTTT
CASSLAGGHQPQHF
>TRBV28|.|TRBJ1-1|many
TGTGCCAGCAGTTATGCCGGGACATTTGAAGCTTTCTTT
CASSYAGTFEAFF
>TRBV30|TRBD2|TRBJ2-1|few
TGTGCCGGACTAGCGGGAATGGTGAATGAGCAGTTCTTC
CAGLAGMVNEQFF
>TRBV2|.|TRBJ2-2|.
TGTGCCAGCAGTGAAGCCCTTTGGCAGGTTGGCGCCGGGGAGCTGTTTTTT
CASSEALWQVGAGELFF
>TRBV5-1|.|TRBJ2-3|many
TGCGCCAGCAGCGTGCCTCAGATCAGAGATACGCAGTATTTT
CASSVPQIRDTQYF
>TRBV18|TRBD2|TRBJ2-1|few
TGTGCCAGCTCACCTGGCTTTAGGCTAGCGGGAGTCTACAATGAGCAGTTCTTC
CASSPGFRLAGVYNEQFF
>TRBV27|.|TRBJ2-7|.
TGTGCCAGCAGTTTAGGGGTGTCGGAGGATCTGGACGAGCAGTACTTC
CASSLGVSEDLDEQYF
>TRBV10-2|TRBD2|TRBJ2-7|.
TGCGCCAGCAGTCTTAGCGGGAGGGCCGGGTACGAGCAGTACTTC
CASSLSGRAGYEQYF
>TRBV7-3|TRBD2|TRBJ2-1|.
TGTGCCAGCAGCTTCGGTAGCGGGAGGAATGAGCAGTTCTTC
CASSFGSGRNEQFF
>TRBV10-1|TRBD2|TRBJ2-2|.
TGCGCCAGCAGTGAACTAGCGGGAGGCCCCACCGGGGAGCTGTTTTTT
CASSELAGGPTGELFF
>TRBV6-6|TRBD2|TRBJ2-1|medium-sized
TGTGCCAGCAGTTACTTACTAGCGGGAGTTGGAGGAGAGCAGTTCTTC
CASSYLLAGVGGEQFF